This passage covers 23 T cell receptor beta chains from one sample sequenced in a study of response to subunit inactivated influenza vaccine. TCRdb itself ran the RT-PCR reads through MiXCR, one entry per CDR3 protein. The sample holds 500,000 to 600,000 distinct CDR3 sequences, 10% to 12% seen once. This same sample was also taken into another study, of T cells expressing NK-cell markers. That paper notes: Template switching by 5'RACE with UMIs generated the TCR beta cDNA.

The specimen comprised PBMCs from blood, sampled on the day of vaccination. Receptor source: a man in his forties or fifties who received an inactivated influenza vaccine.

This clonotype was detected only a few times. In DNA form, the CDR3 reads TGCAGTGCTCTCAAGACAGGGGGCCTCCTCGGGACCAAAAACATTCAGTACTTC. Its translation: CSALKTGGLLGTKNIQYF. This chain links TRBV20-1 with TRBJ2-4; 10 nucleotides agree with TRBD1. The V gene's germline CDR1 is DFQATT and CDR2 SNEGSKA (reference sequence). The CDR3 contains 18 residues. With V trimmed by 5 bases and J by 2 bases, 15 bases remained unmatched.

The chain combines TRBV6-5 with TRBJ2-5, with D possibly matching TRBD2 (6 bases). Per germline, CDR1 MNHEY and CDR2 SVGAGI. V was trimmed by 2 bases and J by 13 bases, leaving 32 bases between them. CDR3 length: 18 residues. CDR3 DNA sequence: TGTGCCAGCAGTTACCTCGGAGACTCCGGGACTGGAGGCTCGGTGGTGTACTTC. This sequence encodes CASSYLGDSGTGGSVVYF.

This clonotype was picked up a small number of times. The chain carries TRBV10-3 and TRBJ2-1; the match to TRBD2 covers 8 bases. The CDR3 consists of 14 residues. The germline gives CDR1 ENHRY, CDR2 SYGVKD. After removal of 4 bases from V and 7 bases from J, the junction contained 6 bases not matched to a gene. DNA for the CDR3: TGTGCCATCAGTGCGAGCGGGAGTAAAAATGAGCAGTTCTTC. Protein sequence: CAISASGSKNEQFF.

The sample holds many counts of this clonotype. The chain links TRBV12-3 or TRBV12-4 to TRBJ1-1; D remains unclear. Trimming took 9 bases from V and 8 from J, leaving 16 bases between them. The CDR3 is made up of 12 amino acids. The CDR3 region is CASTGSVLEAFF. CDR3 nucleotide sequence: TGTGCCAGTACGGGGTCAGTCCTCGAAGCTTTCTTT.

The chain is built from TRBV4-3 and TRBJ2-2, with unresolved D. V lost 1 base to trimming and J lost 7 bases, with 13 bases between them. Germline V gene data show CDR1 as LGHNA and CDR2 as YSLEER. This CDR3 is built from 15 residues. The CDR3 DNA reads as TGCGCCAGCAGCCAAGGGGCGACCCGAGGCGGGGAGCTGTTTTTT. Residues: CASSQGATRGGELFF.

This clonotype has at least ten counts. This sequence joins TRBV11-2 and TRBJ2-1; D not resolved. Germline V gene data show CDR1 as SGHAT and CDR2 as FQNNGV. The V and J ends lost 3 bases and 2 bases respectively, with 14 bases between them. The CDR3 loop spans 16 amino acids. The CDR3 is CASSFNPSGAYNEQFF. The CDR3 DNA sequence: TGTGCCAGCAGCTTTAACCCCAGTGGGGCCTACAATGAGCAGTTCTTC.

This clonotype was counted between two and nine times. The chain uses TRBV6-4 and TRBJ2-7; D is perhaps TRBD2 (6 bases). Trimming shortened V by 2 bases and J by 4 bases, and 9 bases separated the two germline ends. The CDR3 length is 13 residues. The germline V gene has CDR1 MRHNA and CDR2 SNTAGT. In DNA form, the CDR3 reads TGTGCCAGCAGTGACGAGGCGGGGTACGAGCAGTACTTC. Its translation is CASSDEAGYEQYF.

A few counts support this clonotype. CDR3 loop: CASSTDAGQGRNTIYF. DNA for the CDR3: TGTGCCAGCTCGACGGATGCGGGACAGGGAAGAAACACCATATATTTT. The V and J genes are TRBV18 and TRBJ1-3, with TRBD1 identical over 9 bases. Germline trimming cut 6 bases from V and 5 bases from J; bases unmatched to any gene: 11. From germline, CDR1 is KGHSH and CDR2 LQKENI. The CDR3 has 16 residues.

The table lists this clonotype with a few counts. The J gene is TRBJ2-5, the V gene TRBV2, with D maybe TRBD1 (6 bases). CDR1 SNHLY and CDR2 FYNNEI come from the germline V gene. V was clipped by 2 bases and J by 2 bases, with 12 bases between them. The CDR3 totals 15 residues. The CDR3 coding sequence is TGTGCCAGCAGTGAATTGGGGACAAGGCAAGAGACCCAGTACTTC. Encoded protein: CASSELGTRQETQYF.

The chain links TRBV6-5 to TRBJ1-2; D might be TRBD1 (5 bases). Germline loops: CDR1 MNHEY, CDR2 SVGAGI. With 4 bases removed from V and 2 bases from J, the gap between germline ends came to 14 bases. CDR3 length: 15 amino acids. The CDR3 spells CASSSLWDRNYGYTF. The CDR3 bases are TGTGCCAGCAGTTCCCTCTGGGACCGAAACTATGGCTACACCTTC.

The chain combines TRBV12-3 or TRBV12-4 with TRBJ1-1; TRBD1 aligns across 9 bases. The V segment lost 6 bases and the J segment 0 bases; nucleotides outside the gene matches: 11. This CDR3 region has 17 residues. CDR3 coding DNA: TGTGCCAGCAGACACAGGGGGCGTCGGTTGATGAACACTGAAGCTTTCTTT. Its translation: CASRHRGRRLMNTEAFF.

This clonotype turned up a few times. This chain links TRBV11-2 with TRBJ2-2; TRBD2 is a possible D gene (5 bases). Trimming removed 1 base at V and 3 bases at J, with 9 bases between. The CDR3 spans 15 residues. In germline, CDR1 is SGHAT, CDR2 FQNNGV. This CDR3 reads CASSLGGIDTGELFF. As DNA, the CDR3 is TGTGCCAGCAGCTTAGGAGGGATTGACACCGGGGAGCTGTTTTTT.

This clonotype showed up many times. The chain uses TRBV7-2 and TRBJ2-7; no clear D gene. There are 14 residues in the CDR3. Deletions cut 2 bases from V and 0 bases from J, with 8 bases between. Per germline, CDR1 SGHTA and CDR2 FQGNSA. CDR3 DNA: TGTGCCAGCAGCTTAATGTGGTTCTCCTACGAGCAGTACTTC. It is translated as CASSLMWFSYEQYF.

This clonotype was seen a handful of times. The chain employs TRBV7-9 and TRBJ2-7, with D possibly TRBD1 on 6 matching bases. Germline V lookup: CDR1 SEHNR, CDR2 FQNEAQ (reference sequence). Between the trimmed V and J ends, which lost 0 bases and 2 bases, there was a span of 11 bases. The CDR3 has 15 amino acids. The CDR3: CASSLAVTGTYEQYF. The CDR3 coding sequence is TGTGCCAGCAGCTTAGCGGTTACAGGGACCTACGAGCAGTACTTC.

The rearrangement uses TRBV20-1 and TRBJ1-1; TRBD1 matches 9 bases. Germline assignment: CDR1 DFQATT and CDR2 SNEGSKA (reference sequence). Trimming took 5 bases from V and 2 from J; bases not matched to a gene: 3. The CDR3 loop spans 13 amino acids. The CDR3 loop reads CSAGDRDNTEAFF. The CDR3 DNA reads as TGCAGTGCTGGGGACAGGGATAACACTGAAGCTTTCTTT.

There are a few counts of this clonotype. The junction shows a germline mismatch at one end, possibly a read error. V gene TRBV20-1 combines with J gene TRBJ1-1; unclear D gene. CDR1 is DFQATT, CDR2 SNEGSKA, per germline (reference sequence). There are 16 residues in the CDR3. This CDR3 is CSARGQIGRMNAEAFF. The CDR3 DNA reads as TGCAGTGCTAGAGGTCAGATCGGACGGATGAACGCTGAAGCTTTCTTT.

The chain carries TRBV4-1 and TRBJ1-1, with 10 bases lining up with TRBD1. CDR3 length: 16 amino acids. Trimming took 2 bases from V and 3 from J; bases not matched to a gene: 6. In germline, CDR1 is MGHRA, CDR2 YSYEKL. In DNA, the CDR3 is TGCGCCAGCAGCCAATTGACAGGGGGCGCAGACACTGAAGCTTTCTTT. It codes for CASSQLTGGADTEAFF.

This rearrangement joins TRBV12-3 or TRBV12-4 to TRBJ2-1, with 10 positions matching TRBD2. With 3 bases clipped from V and 2 bases from J, the junction kept 7 bases outside the gene matches. The CDR3 is 17 amino acids. CDR3 nucleotides: TGTGCCAGCAGTTTTGCGGGGACTAGCGATCCCTACAATGAGCAGTTCTTC. Its translation: CASSFAGTSDPYNEQFF.

The chain couples TRBV20-1 to TRBJ2-3; D might be TRBD2 (7 bases). V lost 6 bases and J 4 bases, leaving 14 bases between the germline ends. The germline V gene encodes CDR1 DFQATT and CDR2 SNEGSKA (reference sequence). This CDR3 comprises 13 residues. For the CDR3, the DNA is TGCAGTGCAGGGGGGGGGGATTCAGATACGCAGTATTTT. Protein sequence: CSAGGGDSDTQYF.

This clonotype occurred a few times. The chain links TRBV5-1 to TRBJ2-1, with D perhaps matching TRBD2 (7 bases). From germline, CDR1 is SGHRS and CDR2 YFSETQ. V lost 2 bases and J lost 0, with 18 bases in between. The CDR3 contains 18 residues. The CDR3 reads CASSFRLTAGASYNEQFF. The CDR3, as DNA: TGCGCCAGCAGCTTTCGGCTTACGGCGGGGGCCTCCTACAATGAGCAGTTCTTC.

This clonotype was seen a few times. The chain uses TRBV12-3 or TRBV12-4 and TRBJ2-7; 9 positions agree with TRBD1. There are 15 residues in the CDR3. J was trimmed by 2 bases and V by 4 bases; bases with no gene match: 6. CDR3 loop: CASSYGDRETYEQYF. The CDR3 bases are TGTGCCAGCAGTTACGGGGACAGGGAGACCTACGAGCAGTACTTC.

The CDR3 DNA follows: TGCAGTGCTAGAGATCCGACGGGAGATAGCAATCAGCCCCAGCATTTT. Translation: CSARDPTGDSNQPQHF. The V and J genes are TRBV20-1 and TRBJ1-5; D is unresolved. CDR1 is DFQATT, CDR2 SNEGSKA, per germline (reference sequence). Trimming took off 0 bases at V and 0 bases at J, with 12 bases between the two ends. This CDR3 has 16 amino acids.

In its sample, this clonotype was seen a few times. The J gene is TRBJ2-3, the V gene TRBV4-2; TRBD2 matches 14 bases. The V gene's germline CDR1 is LGHNA and CDR2 YNFKEQ. The CDR3 loop spans 17 amino acids. With V trimmed by 2 bases and J by 5 bases, 6 bases remained unmatched. In nucleotides, the CDR3 is TGTGCCAGCAGCCAACCCGGGACTAGCGGGGGTAAAGATACGCAGTATTTT. Translated, it gives CASSQPGTSGGKDTQYF.